This T cell receptor beta chain stems from a study of blood T cell repertoires in COVID-19. The wider study: Samples representing acute and convalescent COVID-19 were sourced from the United States, Italy and Spain. PBMCs, B-cell-depleted T cells, or T cells provided the cDNA or gDNA that made up the material.

CDR3 length: 11 residues. CDR1 is DFQATT and CDR2 is SNEGSKA in the germline V gene (reference sequence). The J segment lost 9 bases and the V segment lost 6 bases, leaving 6 bases of the junction unmatched. TCRdb's table, derived via immunoSEQ multiplex PCR, lists solely in-frame clones and lacks some. This table has 150,000 to 200,000 clones, approximately 90% appearing once. This sequence joins TRBV20-1 and TRBJ1-1, with 8 bases matching TRBD1. The sample consisted of peripheral blood. The origin of this receptor is a man aged 18 to 30 who had recovered from COVID-19. This CDR3 reads CSATGQGQAFF. The CDR3 DNA is TGCAGTGCCACCGGACAGGGTCAAGCTTTCTTT.